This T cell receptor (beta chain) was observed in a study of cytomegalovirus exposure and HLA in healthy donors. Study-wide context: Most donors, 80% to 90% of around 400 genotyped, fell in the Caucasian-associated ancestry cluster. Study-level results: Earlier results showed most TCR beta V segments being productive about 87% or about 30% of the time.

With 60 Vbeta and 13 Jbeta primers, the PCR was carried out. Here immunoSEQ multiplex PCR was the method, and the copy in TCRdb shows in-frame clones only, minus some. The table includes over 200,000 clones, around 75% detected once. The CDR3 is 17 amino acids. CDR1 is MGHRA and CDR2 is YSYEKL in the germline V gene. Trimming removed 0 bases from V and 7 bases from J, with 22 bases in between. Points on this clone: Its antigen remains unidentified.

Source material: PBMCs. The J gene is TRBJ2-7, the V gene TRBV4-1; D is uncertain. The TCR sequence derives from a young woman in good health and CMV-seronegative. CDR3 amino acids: CASSQELVAAYRVEQYF. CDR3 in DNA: TGCGCCAGCAGCCAAGAGCTAGTGGCCGCTTATCGCGTGGAGCAGTACTTC.